This T cell receptor beta chain is from a study of beta chain features in type 1 diabetes (dated by TCRdb to 2017 to 2018). With respect to the entire study: Mean age, gender distribution, total cell number and subset yield did not differ between patients and healthy donors. A total of some 100,000,000 sorted cells were examined across all samples, and the number of cells per subset was strongly correlated with RNA yield. The study compared TCRB repertoires of sorted circulating CD4+ T cell subsets between recently diagnosed type 1 diabetes patients and matched healthy donors. Whereas all 30 or so donors provided naive and central memory subsets, regulatory and stem cell-like memory subsets were isolated from just 8 patients and roughly 8 healthy donors.

Note on this clone: It lacks a known antigen. Per-nucleotide qualities are absent, and no much larger clonotype sits a single base away.

From V the trimming removes 2 bases and from J it removes 1 base, while the gene matches leave 3 bases of the junction unaccounted for. The CDR3 runs 15 amino acids, cysteine and phenylalanine included. CDR3 DNA only is kept here, 45 bases in frame from base 1. The CDR1 and CDR2 encoded by the germline V gene (reference sequence) are SGHNT and YYREEE. A single peripheral blood draw of 90 to 150 mL on average was collected from each donor into heparinised tubes. Using a panel that included CD45RO, CCR7, CD25, CD127, CD95 and CD27, naive, central memory, regulatory and stem cell-like memory CD4+ T cells were sorted on a BD FACSAria II. Every sorted population had a purity above 95%. PBMCs were separated immediately by Lymphoprep density gradient centrifugation and were stained directly, without being cultured. Samples were stained and sorted in pairs, with one healthy donor and one patient per experiment, so that batch effects were minimized.

The High Capacity cDNA Reverse Transcription Kit was used to reverse transcribe all of the isolated RNA, meaning that expressed TCRB transcripts were what got sequenced. Naive, central memory and regulatory T cell samples underwent deep immunoSEQ sequencing, averaging around 3.6 million total reads per sample. After sorted cells were lysed in RLT buffer, RNA was extracted with DNase-treated RNeasy Micro or Mini kits, with the choice depending on cell number. To prevent cross-contamination, each cell subset was processed individually, whereas patient and healthy donor samples were processed jointly. The immunoSEQ multiplex PCR was used to amplify TCRB sequences from cDNA, generating 87-bp fragments that spanned the CDR3 region. Amplicons were sequenced on the Illumina HiSeq platform. The original pipeline was this. Synthetic template baselines were used to correct PCR bias computationally, reads within Hamming distance 2 were collapsed, and singletons that could not be merged were discarded. Reads were aligned against IMGT to assign V, D and J genes, CDR3 length and insertions or deletions at six rearrangement sites. Within each subset, clonotype counts were normalized to sorted cell number, and only after that were true diversity and Gini coefficients computed with the tcR R package. The overlap coefficient, calculated on TCRB nucleotide sequences, was used to measure repertoire sharing. Out-of-frame TCRB sequences from naive cells were analyzed to stand in for the pre-selection repertoire. In its TCRdb copy, this immuneACCESS table keeps in-frame sequences only and misses some clones. Where compared with another copy, unresolved V genes explain less than half of these, and the others have no known cause. V and J calls and clone size come straight from that table; D and trimming were deduced from the DNA. Present in this sample are around 400,000 clones, roughly 12% of which were seen just once. The top ten constitute 0.017% of the sample.

Overall results and qualifications from the work: Because the HLA sub-analyses included only small numbers of individuals, any influence of HLA type on TCRB rearrangement was left unresolved. Because cDNA rather than genomic DNA was sequenced, highly expressing activated cells could have been over-represented, although no difference in activation and CD3 levels was found between groups. Naive, central memory and regulatory TCRB repertoires appeared to be more similar among patients than among healthy donors. In all four CD4+ subsets, TCRB CDR3 length was moderately but significantly shorter in type 1 diabetes patients. At VDJ recombination sites, patients with type 1 diabetes made fewer insertions and deleted more nucleotides, a pattern implying thymic rearrangement abnormalities. Shorter templates might have been favored by PCR, but patient and control samples were amplified and corrected together, so both groups would have been affected equally by any skew.

The sequence was collected from a man younger than 35 in good health. The sequencing input was naive CD4+ T cells from blood. Taken with the paper, the label for cell subset or site translates to: true naive CD4+ T cells. The chain couples TRBV5-4 to TRBJ2-5, with 9 bases aligning to TRBD2. CDR3 protein: CASSLASGVQETQYF. The base sequence is TGTGCCAGCAGCTTAGCTAGCGGGGTCCAAGAGACCCAGTACTTC.